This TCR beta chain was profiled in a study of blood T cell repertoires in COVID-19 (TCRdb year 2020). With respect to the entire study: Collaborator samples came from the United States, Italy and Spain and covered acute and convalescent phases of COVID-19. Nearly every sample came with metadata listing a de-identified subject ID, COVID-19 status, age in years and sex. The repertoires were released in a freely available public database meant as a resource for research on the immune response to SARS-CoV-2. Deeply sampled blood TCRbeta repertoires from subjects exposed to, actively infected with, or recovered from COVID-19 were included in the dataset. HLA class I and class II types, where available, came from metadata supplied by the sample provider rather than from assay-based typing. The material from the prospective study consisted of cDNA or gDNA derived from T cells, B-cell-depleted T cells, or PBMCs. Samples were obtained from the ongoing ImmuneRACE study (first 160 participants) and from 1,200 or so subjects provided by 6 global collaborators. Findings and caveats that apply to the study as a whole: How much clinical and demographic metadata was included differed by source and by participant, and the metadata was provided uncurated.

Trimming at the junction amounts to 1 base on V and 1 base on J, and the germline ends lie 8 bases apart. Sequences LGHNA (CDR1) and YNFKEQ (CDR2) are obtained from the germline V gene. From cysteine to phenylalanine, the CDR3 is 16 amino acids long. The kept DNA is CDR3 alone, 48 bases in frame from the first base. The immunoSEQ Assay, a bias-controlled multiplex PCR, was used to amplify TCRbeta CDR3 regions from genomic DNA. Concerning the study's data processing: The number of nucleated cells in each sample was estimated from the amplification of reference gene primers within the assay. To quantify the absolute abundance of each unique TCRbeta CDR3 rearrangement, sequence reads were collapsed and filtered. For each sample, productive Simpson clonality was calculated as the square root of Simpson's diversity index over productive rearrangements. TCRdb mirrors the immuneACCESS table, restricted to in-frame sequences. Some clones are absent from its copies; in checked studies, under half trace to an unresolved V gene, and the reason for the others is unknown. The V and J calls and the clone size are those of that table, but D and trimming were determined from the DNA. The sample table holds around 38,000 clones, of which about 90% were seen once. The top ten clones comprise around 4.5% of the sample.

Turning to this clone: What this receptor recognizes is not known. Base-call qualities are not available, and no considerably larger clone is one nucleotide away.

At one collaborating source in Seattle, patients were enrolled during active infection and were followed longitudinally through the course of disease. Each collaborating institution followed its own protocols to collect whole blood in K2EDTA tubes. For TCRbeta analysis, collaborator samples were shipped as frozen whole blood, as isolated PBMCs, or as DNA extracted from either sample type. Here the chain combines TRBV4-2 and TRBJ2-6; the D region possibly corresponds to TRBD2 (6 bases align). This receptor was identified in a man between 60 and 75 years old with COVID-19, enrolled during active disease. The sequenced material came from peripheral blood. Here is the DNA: TGTGCCAGCAGCCAAGTGGGGGGTTCTGGGGCCAACGTCCTGACTTTC. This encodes CASSQVGGSGANVLTF.